Listed here are 15 T cell receptor beta chains from one sample, sequenced in a study of cytomegalovirus exposure and HLA in healthy donors (dated by TCRdb to about 2017). Library preparation employed the immunoSEQ multiplex PCR assay. The multiplex PCR relied on a mix of 60 forward primers for TCR Vbeta segments and 13 reverse primers for TCR Jbeta segments. Drawn from immuneACCESS, this table holds only the in-frame rearrangements with V and J called that TCRdb kept. Clones are partly lost; checked studies trace under half to an unresolved V gene and leave the rest unexplained. For this sample the table gives around 150,000 clones, of which around four fifths were detected only once. Of the sample, 1.4% is held by the ten largest clones. Material: PBMCs. The receptors shown here come from a male donor in good health and CMV-seronegative.

The chain has TRBV6-5 and TRBJ1-3; 7 bases are a match to TRBD1. Unmatched junction bases numbered 7, after V lost 0 bases and J lost 8 bases. This CDR3 spans 15 amino acids. Germline lookup yields CDR1 MNHEY and CDR2 SVGAGI. CDR3 sequence reads: CASSYSEGQSDTIYF. The CDR3 region has the DNA TGTGCCAGCAGTTACTCTGAGGGACAGTCAGACACCATATATTTT.

This sequence joins TRBV5-1 and TRBJ1-1, with TRBD1 matching 8 bases. The CDR3 spans 15 residues. From germline, CDR1 is SGHRS and CDR2 YFSETQ. With V trimmed by 1 base and J by 1 base, 3 bases remained unmatched. The CDR3 DNA sequence: TGCGCCAGCAGCTTGCAGGGGGCCTCGAACACTGAAGCTTTCTTT. This gives the protein CASSLQGASNTEAFF.

V usage is TRBV5-1 and J usage is TRBJ2-7; tentatively, D is TRBD1 (6 bases). Trimming took 7 bases from V and 2 from J, leaving 13 bases between them. Germline assignment: CDR1 SGHRS and CDR2 YFSETQ. The CDR3 totals 13 residues. The CDR3 sequence: CASSEGETYEQYF. CDR3 DNA sequence: TGCGCCAGCTCAGAGGGGGAGACCTACGAGCAGTACTTC.

The rearrangement uses TRBV19 and TRBJ1-4, with a possible D match to TRBD1 (6 bases). The CDR3 sequence is 14 residues long. V gave up 8 bases and J gave up 5 bases, with 15 bases separating them. Germline CDR1 LNHDA, CDR2 SQIVND (reference sequence). The CDR3 loop is CASRQDSRNEKLFF. For the CDR3, the DNA is TGTGCCAGTCGGCAGGACAGCAGAAATGAAAAACTGTTTTTT.

This clone showed up just a few times. The chain has TRBV7-8 and TRBJ2-7; 8 bases are shared with TRBD1. This CDR3 has 13 residues. CDR1 is SGHVS and CDR2 is FQNEAQ in the germline V gene. The V segment lost 4 bases and the J segment 6 bases; nucleotides outside the gene matches: 5. Here the CDR3 DNA reads TGTGCCAGCAGCTCAAGGACAGGGCGCGAGCAGTACTTC. As protein: CASSSRTGREQYF. Full variable domain (rest looked up from reference TRBV7-8 and TRBJ2-7): GAGVSQSPRYKVAKRGQDVALRCDPISGHVSLFWYQQALGQGPEFLTYFQNEAQLDKSGLPSDRFFAERPEGSVSTLKIQRTQQEDSAVYLCASSSRTGREQYFGPGTRLTVT.

The chain recombines TRBV6-5 with TRBJ1-1, with no clear D. CDR3 length: 13 residues. Trimming took off 6 bases at V and 3 bases at J, with 11 bases between the two ends. The V gene's germline CDR1 is MNHEY and CDR2 SVGAGI. In nucleotides, the CDR3 is TGTGCCAGCAGCCCCGACGGGGACACTGAAGCTTTCTTT. Its protein product is CASSPDGDTEAFF.

The CDR3 sequence is CASNTPLEGGVSYTF. As DNA, the CDR3 is TGTGCCAGCAACACCCCTTTGGAAGGGGGCGTTAGCTACACCTTC. V is TRBV6-5 and J is TRBJ1-2; 7 bases match TRBD1. The CDR3 is 15 amino acids. Germline V gene sequence: CDR1 MNHEY, CDR2 SVGAGI. The V segment lost 7 bases and the J segment 9 bases; nucleotides outside the gene matches: 17.

This chain connects TRBV13 to TRBJ2-7, with 7 bases lining up with TRBD1. There are 14 residues in the CDR3. Germline CDR1 reads PRHDT; CDR2 reads FYEKMQ (reference sequence). V was clipped by 5 bases and J by 3 bases; unmatched bases: 7. The CDR3 region is CASSKRDRSYEQYF. CDR3 nucleotide sequence: TGTGCCAGCAGCAAAAGGGACAGAAGCTACGAGCAGTACTTC. Full variable domain (remainder filled in from reference TRBV13 and TRBJ2-7): AAGVIQSPRHLIKEKRETATLKCYPIPRHDTVYWYQQGPGQDPQFLISFYEKMQSDKGSIPDRFSAQQFSDYHSELNMSSLELGDSALYFCASSKRDRSYEQYFGPGTRLTVT.

This clone was seen more than once but under ten times. J is TRBJ1-1 and V is TRBV5-6; 8 bases line up with TRBD1. V shed 0 bases and J 0 bases; nucleotides not matched to a gene: 10. Germline V CDR1 and CDR2: SGHDT, YYEEEE. This CDR3 has 18 residues. The CDR3 sequence: CASSLAGGEPYMNTEAFF. CDR3 coding DNA: TGTGCCAGCAGCTTGGCAGGGGGCGAACCCTATATGAACACTGAAGCTTTCTTT.

This chain joins TRBV30 and TRBJ2-3; 9 nucleotides line up with TRBD1. This CDR3 has 13 amino acids. From germline, CDR1 is GTSNPN and CDR2 SVGIG (reference sequence). J lost 4 bases, V lost 3 bases, and 2 bases had no gene match. The CDR3 here is CAWRRQGADTQYF. The CDR3 DNA is TGTGCCTGGAGAAGACAGGGGGCAGATACGCAGTATTTT.

This clone has only one observation. The CDR3 DNA sequence: TGTGCTAGTGGTTTGGGACTAGGTAACACTGAAGCTTTCTTT. This translates into CASGLGLGNTEAFF. The J gene is TRBJ1-1, the V gene TRBV12-5; the D is unclear. The CDR3 totals 14 residues. Per germline, CDR1 LGHNT and CDR2 FRNRAP. Trimming stripped 1 base from V and 2 bases from J, with 8 bases between.

The rearrangement links TRBV15 to TRBJ1-1, with unresolved D. This CDR3 comprises 12 residues. V lost 1 base and J lost 6, with 6 bases in between. CDR1 LNHNV and CDR2 YYDKDF come from the germline V gene (reference sequence). The CDR3 DNA sequence: TGTGCCACCAGCAGAGCTTTAGCTGAAGCTTTCTTT. The encoded protein is CATSRALAEAFF. Based on the CDR3 plus reference TRBV15 and TRBJ1-1, the full variable domain is DAMVIQNPRYQVTQFGKPVTLSCSQTLNHNVMYWYQQKSSQAPKLLFHYYDKDFNNEADTPDNFQSRRPNTSFCFLDIRSPGLGDTAMYLCATSRALAEAFFGQGTRLTVV.

The chain carries TRBV7-2 and TRBJ2-5, with D possibly TRBD2 on 6 matching bases. The CDR3 contains 16 residues. Germline lookup yields CDR1 SGHTA and CDR2 FQGNSA. V lost 0 bases and J 5 bases, leaving 16 bases between the germline ends. The DNA of the CDR3 is TGTGCCAGCAGCTTAGCAATAGCGGCGGTGAGGGAGACCCAGTACTTC. Translation gives CASSLAIAAVRETQYF. The variable domain in full, with the rest retrieved from reference TRBV7-2 and TRBJ2-5, is GAGVSQSPSNKVTEKGKDVELRCDPISGHTALYWYRQSLGQGLEFLIYFQGNSAPDKSGLPSDRFSAERTGGSVSTLTIQRTQQEDSAVYLCASSLAIAAVRETQYFGPGTRLLVL.

The chain recombines TRBV7-8 with TRBJ1-2, with a weak D call TRBD1 (6 bases). In germline, CDR1 is SGHVS, CDR2 FQNEAQ. Trimming pared 1 base from V and 6 bases from J, leaving 15 bases between. The length of the CDR3 is 15 residues. The DNA of the CDR3 is TGTGCCAGCAGCTTAGGGGGGCGTGGGTATGATGGCTACACCTTC. It yields the protein CASSLGGRGYDGYTF.

This rearrangement joins TRBV9 to TRBJ2-3; D remains ambiguous. Germline lookup yields CDR1 SGDLS and CDR2 YYNGEE. The V end lost 0 bases, the J end lost 0 bases, and 8 bases lay between the germline ends. This CDR3 comprises 15 residues. The CDR3 is CASSVAARSTDTQYF. The DNA for the CDR3 is TGTGCCAGCAGCGTAGCAGCGCGTAGCACAGATACGCAGTATTTT.